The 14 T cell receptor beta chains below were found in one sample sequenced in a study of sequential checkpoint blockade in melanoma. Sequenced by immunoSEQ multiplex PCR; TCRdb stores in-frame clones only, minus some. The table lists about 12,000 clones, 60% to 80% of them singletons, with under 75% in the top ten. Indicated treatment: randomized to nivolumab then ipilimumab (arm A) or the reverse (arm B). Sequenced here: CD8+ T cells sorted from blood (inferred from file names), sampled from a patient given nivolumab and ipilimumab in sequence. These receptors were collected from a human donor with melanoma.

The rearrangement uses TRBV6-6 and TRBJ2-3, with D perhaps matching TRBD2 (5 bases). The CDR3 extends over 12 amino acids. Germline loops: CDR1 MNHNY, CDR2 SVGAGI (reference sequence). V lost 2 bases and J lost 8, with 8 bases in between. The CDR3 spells CASSYGRGTQYF. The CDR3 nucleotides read TGTGCCAGCAGTTACGGACGGGGTACGCAGTATTTT.

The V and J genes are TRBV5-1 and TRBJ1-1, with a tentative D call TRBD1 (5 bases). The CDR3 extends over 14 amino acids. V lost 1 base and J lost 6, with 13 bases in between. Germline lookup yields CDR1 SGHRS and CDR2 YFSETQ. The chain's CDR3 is CASSLRQSLSEAFF. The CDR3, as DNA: TGCGCCAGCAGCTTGCGACAGTCTCTTTCTGAAGCTTTCTTT.

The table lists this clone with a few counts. This CDR3 is CASSSPGDRVSYEQYF. DNA of the CDR3: TGTGCCAGCAGCTCCCCGGGGGACAGGGTGAGCTACGAGCAGTACTTC. The gene calls are TRBV7-8 and TRBJ2-7; 9 bases map to TRBD1. Germline V lookup: CDR1 SGHVS, CDR2 FQNEAQ. The CDR3 is 16 residues long. Trimming cost V 4 bases and J 3 bases; bases outside gene matches: 10.

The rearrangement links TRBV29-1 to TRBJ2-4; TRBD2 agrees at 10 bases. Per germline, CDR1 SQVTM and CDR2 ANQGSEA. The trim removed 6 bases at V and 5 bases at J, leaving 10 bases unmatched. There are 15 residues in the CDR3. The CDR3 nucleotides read TGCAGCGTCCAAGGTCAGCGGGAGGGCGAAAACATTCAGTACTTC. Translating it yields CSVQGQREGENIQYF.

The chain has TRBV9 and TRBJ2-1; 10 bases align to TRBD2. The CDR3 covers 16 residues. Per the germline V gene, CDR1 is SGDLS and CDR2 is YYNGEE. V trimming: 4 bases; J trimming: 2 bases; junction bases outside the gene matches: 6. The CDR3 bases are TGTGCCAGCAGCCCTAGCGGGAGTGCCACCTACAATGAGCAGTTCTTC. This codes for CASSPSGSATYNEQFF.

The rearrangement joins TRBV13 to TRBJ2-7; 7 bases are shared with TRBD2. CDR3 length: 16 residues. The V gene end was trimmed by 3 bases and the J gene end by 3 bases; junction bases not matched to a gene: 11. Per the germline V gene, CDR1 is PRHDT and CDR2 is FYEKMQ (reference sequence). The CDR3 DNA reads TGTGCCAGCAGCTTGGGCGGGGAGGGAGTACACTACGAGCAGTACTTC. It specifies CASSLGGEGVHYEQYF.

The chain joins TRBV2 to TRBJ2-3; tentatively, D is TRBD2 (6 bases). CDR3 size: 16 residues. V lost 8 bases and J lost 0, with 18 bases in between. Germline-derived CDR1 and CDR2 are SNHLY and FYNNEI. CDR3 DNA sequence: TGTGCCAGCTCCCTCCCTGCGGGGATAAGCACAGATACGCAGTATTTT. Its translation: CASSLPAGISTDTQYF.

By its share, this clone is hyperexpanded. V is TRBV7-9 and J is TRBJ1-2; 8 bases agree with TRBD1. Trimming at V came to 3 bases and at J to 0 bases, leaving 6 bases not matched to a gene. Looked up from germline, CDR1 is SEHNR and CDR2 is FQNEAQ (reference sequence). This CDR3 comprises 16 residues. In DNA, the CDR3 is TGTGCCAGCAGCTTGGCAGGGGGCTATCCTAACTATGGCTACACCTTC. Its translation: CASSLAGGYPNYGYTF.

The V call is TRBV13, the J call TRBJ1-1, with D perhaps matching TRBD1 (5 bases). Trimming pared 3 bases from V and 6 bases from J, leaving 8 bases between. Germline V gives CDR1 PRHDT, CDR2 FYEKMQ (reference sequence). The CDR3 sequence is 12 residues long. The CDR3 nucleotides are TGTGCCAGCAGCTTTGACAGCTCTGAAGCTTTCTTT. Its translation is CASSFDSSEAFF.

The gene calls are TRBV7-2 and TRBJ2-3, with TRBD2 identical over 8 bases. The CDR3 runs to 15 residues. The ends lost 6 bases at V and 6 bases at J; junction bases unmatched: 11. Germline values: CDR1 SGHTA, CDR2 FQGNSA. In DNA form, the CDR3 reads TGTGCCAGCAGGGACTGGACTAGCCCAGAGGATACGCAGTATTTT. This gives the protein CASRDWTSPEDTQYF.

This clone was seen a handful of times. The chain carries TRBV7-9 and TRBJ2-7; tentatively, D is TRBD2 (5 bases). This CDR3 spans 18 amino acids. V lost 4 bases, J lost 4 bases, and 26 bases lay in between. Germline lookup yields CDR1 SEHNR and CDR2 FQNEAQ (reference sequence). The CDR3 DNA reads TGTGCCAGCAGCTCGTTCCCCGGGGAAACAGCCTCTATTTACGAGCAGTACTTC. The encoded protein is CASSSFPGETASIYEQYF.

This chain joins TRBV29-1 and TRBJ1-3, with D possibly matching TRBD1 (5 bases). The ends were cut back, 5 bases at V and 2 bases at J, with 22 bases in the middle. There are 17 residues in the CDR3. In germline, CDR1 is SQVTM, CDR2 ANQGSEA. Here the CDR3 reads CSVFSPQGSNAGNTIYF. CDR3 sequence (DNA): TGCAGCGTTTTCTCCCCCCAGGGCAGTAATGCTGGAAACACCATATATTTT.

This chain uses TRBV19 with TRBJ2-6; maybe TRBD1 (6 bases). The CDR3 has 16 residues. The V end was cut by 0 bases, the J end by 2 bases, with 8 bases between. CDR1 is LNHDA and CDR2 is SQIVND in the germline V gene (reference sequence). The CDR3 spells CASSIDQGTGANVLTF. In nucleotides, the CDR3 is TGTGCCAGTAGTATAGATCAGGGGACTGGGGCCAACGTCCTGACTTTC.

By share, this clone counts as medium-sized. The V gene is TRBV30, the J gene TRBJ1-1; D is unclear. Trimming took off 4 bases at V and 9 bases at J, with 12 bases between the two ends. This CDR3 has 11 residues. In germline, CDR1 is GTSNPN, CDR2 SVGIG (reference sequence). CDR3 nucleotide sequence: TGTGCCTGGAAACTCTCCCCCCAAGCTTTCTTT. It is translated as CAWKLSPQAFF.